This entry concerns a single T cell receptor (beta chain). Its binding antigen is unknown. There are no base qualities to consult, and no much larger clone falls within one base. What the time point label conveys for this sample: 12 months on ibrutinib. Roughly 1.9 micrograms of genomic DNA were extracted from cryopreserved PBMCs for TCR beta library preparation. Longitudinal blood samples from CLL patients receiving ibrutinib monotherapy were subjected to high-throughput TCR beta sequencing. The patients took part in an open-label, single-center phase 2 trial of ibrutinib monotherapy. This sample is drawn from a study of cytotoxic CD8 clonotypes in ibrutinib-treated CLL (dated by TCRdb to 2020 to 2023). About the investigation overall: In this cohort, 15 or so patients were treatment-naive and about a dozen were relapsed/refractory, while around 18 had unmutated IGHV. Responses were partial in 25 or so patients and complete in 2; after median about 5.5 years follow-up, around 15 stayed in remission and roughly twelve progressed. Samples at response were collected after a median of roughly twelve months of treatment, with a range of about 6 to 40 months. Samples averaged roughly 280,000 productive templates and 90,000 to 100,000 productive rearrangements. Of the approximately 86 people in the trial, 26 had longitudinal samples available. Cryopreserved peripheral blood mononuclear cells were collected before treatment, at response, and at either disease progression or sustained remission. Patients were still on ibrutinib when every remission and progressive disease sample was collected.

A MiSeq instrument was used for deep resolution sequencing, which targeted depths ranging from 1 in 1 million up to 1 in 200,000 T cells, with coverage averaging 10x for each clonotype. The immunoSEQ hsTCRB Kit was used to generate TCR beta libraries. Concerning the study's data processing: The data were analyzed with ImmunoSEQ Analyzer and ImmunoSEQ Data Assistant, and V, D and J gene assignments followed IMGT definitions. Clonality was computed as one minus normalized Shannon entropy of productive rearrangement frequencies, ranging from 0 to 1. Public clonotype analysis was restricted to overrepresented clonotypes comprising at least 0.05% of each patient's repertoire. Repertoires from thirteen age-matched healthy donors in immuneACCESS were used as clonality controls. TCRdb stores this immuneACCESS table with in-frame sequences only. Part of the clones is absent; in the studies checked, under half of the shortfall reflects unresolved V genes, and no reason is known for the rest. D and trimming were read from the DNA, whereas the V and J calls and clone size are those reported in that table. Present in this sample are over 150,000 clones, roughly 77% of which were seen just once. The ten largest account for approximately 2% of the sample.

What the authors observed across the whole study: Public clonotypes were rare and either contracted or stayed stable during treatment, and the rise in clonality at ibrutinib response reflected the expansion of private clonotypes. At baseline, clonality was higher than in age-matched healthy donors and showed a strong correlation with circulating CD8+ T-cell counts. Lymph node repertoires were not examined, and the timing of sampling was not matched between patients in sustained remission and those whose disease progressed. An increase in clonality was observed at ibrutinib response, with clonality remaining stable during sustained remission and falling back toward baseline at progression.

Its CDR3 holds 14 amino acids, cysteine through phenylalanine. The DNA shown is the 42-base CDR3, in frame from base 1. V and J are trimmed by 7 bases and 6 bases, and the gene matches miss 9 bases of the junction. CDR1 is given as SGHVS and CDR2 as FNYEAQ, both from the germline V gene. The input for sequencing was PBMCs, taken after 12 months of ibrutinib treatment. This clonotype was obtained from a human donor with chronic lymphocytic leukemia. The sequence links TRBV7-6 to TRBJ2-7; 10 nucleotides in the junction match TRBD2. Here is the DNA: TGTGCCAGCAAGGAGGGACTAGCGTTCGGCGAGCAGTACTTC. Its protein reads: CASKEGLAFGEQYF.